These 25 T cell receptor beta chains share one sample of origin, sequenced in a study of blood T cell repertoires in acute mononucleosis. Sequencing used immunoSEQ multiplex PCR; TCRdb keeps in-frame clones, though not all of them. The sample shows 7,000 to 9,000 clones, about 25% of them seen only once. Time point defined: acute infectious mononucleosis, at clinical presentation within 2 weeks of symptom onset (visit 1). The sample here was EBV YVL epitope tetramer+ CD8+ T cells sorted from PBMCs, taken during acute infectious mononucleosis. The subset denotes: CD8 T cells binding a tetramer with EBV BRLF1 109-117 peptide (YVL-BR). Receptor source: a woman between 18 and 29 years old with infectious mononucleosis caused by EBV.

The chain has TRBV6-1 and TRBJ2-1, with TRBD2 identical over 11 bases. Germline CDR1 MNHNS, CDR2 SASEGT. Trimming at V came to 9 bases and at J to 7 bases, leaving 5 bases not matched to a gene. CDR3 size: 13 residues. In nucleotides, the CDR3 is TGTGCCAGTTTAGCGGGAGGGGGGAATGAGCAGTTCTTC. It is translated as CASLAGGGNEQFF.

V and J are TRBV28 and TRBJ2-7, with 8 bases aligning to TRBD1. V lost 6 bases to trimming and J lost 13 bases; unmatched junction nucleotides: 8. The V gene's germline CDR1 is MDHEN and CDR2 SYDVKM. The CDR3 loop spans 11 amino acids. Here the CDR3 reads CASSSTTGEYF. In nucleotides, the CDR3 is TGTGCCAGCAGCTCAACGACAGGGGAATACTTC. Combining the CDR3 with reference TRBV28 and TRBJ2-7 gives the whole variable domain DVKVTQSSRYLVKRTGEKVFLECVQDMDHENMFWYRQDPGLGLRLIYFSYDVKMKEKGDIPEGYSVSREKKERFSLILESASTNQTSMYLCASSSTTGEYFGPGTRLTVT.

By frequency in the sample, this clone is medium-sized. Other DNA sequences from this sample encode an identical CDR3 as well. The rearrangement links TRBV13 to TRBJ2-2, with 13 bases aligning to TRBD2. Germline V gene sequence: CDR1 PRHDT, CDR2 FYEKMQ (reference sequence). Losses at the gene ends were 4 bases for V and 7 bases for J; bases not matched to a gene: 9. The CDR3 contains 17 residues. The CDR3 protein is CASSSLAGGPRSGELFF. The CDR3 region has the DNA TGTGCCAGCAGCTCACTAGCGGGAGGGCCTCGGAGCGGGGAGCTGTTTTTT.

In its sample, this clone was seen a few times. CDR3 nucleotide sequence: TGTGCCAGCAGTGATACCGGGCTAAACTATGGCTACACCTTC. It codes for CASSDTGLNYGYTF. The chain uses TRBV9 and TRBJ1-2; D unresolved. Trimming removed 5 bases from V and 2 bases from J, with 13 bases in between. This CDR3 has 14 amino acids. Germline CDR1 and CDR2: SGDLS and YYNGEE. Supplemented by reference TRBV9 and TRBJ1-2, the full variable domain reads DSGVTQTPKHLITATGQRVTLRCSPRSGDLSVYWYQQSLDQGLQFLIQYYNGEERAKGNILERFSAQQFPDLHSELNLSSLELGDSALYFCASSDTGLNYGYTFGSGTRLTVV.

Comment on this clone: A read error likely explains this, since a far larger clone differs by one base. CDR3 sequence: CASSLYSGEQYF. The CDR3 DNA follows: TGTGCCAGCAGTTTATATTCTGGTGAGCAGTACTTC. The V call is TRBV28, the J call TRBJ2-7; D is ambiguous. The CDR3 has 12 residues. Germline CDR1 and CDR2: MDHEN and SYDVKM. V lost 1 base to trimming and J lost 7 bases, with 8 bases between them.

This chain connects TRBV7-3 to TRBJ2-7; unclear D gene. Germline V lookup: CDR1 SGHTA, CDR2 FQGTGA. CDR3 size: 19 residues. Trimming took 5 bases from V and 6 from J, leaving 32 bases between them. This chain's CDR3 is CASSQTPKYCSSAPVEQYF. As DNA, the CDR3 is TGTGCCAGCAGCCAAACCCCGAAGTACTGCTCGTCCGCCCCTGTCGAGCAGTACTTC. The variable domain in full, completed from reference TRBV7-3 and TRBJ2-7, reads GAGVSQTPSNKVTEKGKYVELRCDPISGHTALYWYRQSLGQGPEFLIYFQGTGAADDSGLPNDRFFAVRPEGSVSTLKIQRTERGDSAVYLCASSQTPKYCSSAPVEQYFGPGTRLTVT.

In its sample, this clone was seen a few times. A far larger clone lies a single base away; this is likely a read error. Other DNA sequences in the sample encode the same CDR3. CDR3 sequence (DNA): TGCGCCAGCGCTGTGGGACAGGACTACGAGCAGTACTTC. Translated: CASAVGQDYEQYF. This rearrangement joins TRBV4-1 to TRBJ2-7, with 8 bases fitting TRBD1. Germline CDR1 and CDR2: MGHRA and YSYEKL. The CDR3 totals 13 residues. Unmatched junction bases numbered 6, after V lost 8 bases and J lost 3 bases.

This clone showed up many times. CDR3: CASGVLPGNEQFF. For the CDR3, the DNA is TGTGCCAGCGGCGTTCTGCCCGGGAATGAGCAGTTCTTC. This rearrangement joins TRBV7-8 to TRBJ2-1, with D unclear. Deletions cut 8 bases from V and 7 bases from J, with 15 bases between. CDR1 SGHVS and CDR2 FQNEAQ come from the germline V gene. The CDR3 consists of 13 residues.

On this clone: A single base is all that separates this from a far larger clone, so a read error is likely. This chain connects TRBV6-4 to TRBJ1-2; tentatively, D is TRBD1 (6 bases). Per germline, CDR1 MRHNA and CDR2 SNTAGT. This CDR3 region has 15 residues. The CDR3 coding sequence is TGTGTCAGCAGTGACTCGTTCAGGGGCGACTATGGCTACACCTTC. Translating gives CVSSDSFRGDYGYTF.

This clone was seen ten or more times. The chain recombines TRBV6-5 with TRBJ2-7; no firm D call. There are 15 residues in the CDR3. The germline V gene has CDR1 MNHEY and CDR2 SVGAGI. Trimming removed 6 bases from V and 0 bases from J, with 15 bases in between. CDR3 residues: CASSLAGPSSYEQYF. The CDR3 DNA sequence: TGTGCCAGCAGCCTCGCCGGGCCAAGCTCCTACGAGCAGTACTTC.

This clone is judged medium-sized. The germline gene is not matched at one end of the junction; a read error may be the cause. V usage is TRBV7-7 and J usage is TRBJ2-3; no firm D call. CDR3 size: 13 residues. Germline CDR1 SSHAT, CDR2 FNYEAQ (reference sequence). The CDR3 reads CASSFDLTDTQYF. Written as DNA, the CDR3 is TGTGCTAGCAGCTTTGACCTCACAGATACGCAGTATTTT. Using reference TRBV7-7 and TRBJ2-3 for the parts outside the CDR3, the full variable domain is GAGVSQSPRYKVTKRGQDVTLRCDPISSHATLYWYQQALGQGPEFLTYFNYEAQPDKSGLPSDRFSAERPEGSISTLTIQRTEQRDSAMYRCASSFDLTDTQYFGPGTRLTVL.

This clone was detected only a few times. This likely stems from a read error, as it lies one base from a far larger clone. The CDR3: CASSLAGPSSFEQYF. The CDR3 DNA reads as TGTGCCAGCAGCCTCGCCGGGCCAAGCTCCTTCGAGCAGTACTTC. The rearrangement joins TRBV27 to TRBJ2-7; D remains unclear. The CDR3 has 15 amino acids. CDR1 MNHEY and CDR2 SMNVEV come from the germline V gene (reference sequence).

This clone was counted between two and nine times. This chain uses TRBV4-2 with TRBJ2-3; 12 nucleotides match TRBD2. Germline trimming cut 6 bases from V and 6 bases from J; bases unmatched to any gene: 7. The length of the CDR3 is 15 residues. Germline assignment: CDR1 LGHNA and CDR2 YNFKEQ. CDR3 protein: CASSQTSGSGDTQYF. The CDR3 DNA sequence: TGTGCCAGCAGTCAGACTAGCGGGAGTGGGGATACGCAGTATTTT.

This clone was observed a handful of times. The rearrangement links TRBV10-2 to TRBJ1-2; D call uncertain. The CDR3 runs to 14 residues. Deletions cut 2 bases from V and 4 bases from J, with 11 bases between. Germline V CDR1 and CDR2: WSHSY, SAAADI. DNA of the CDR3: TGCGCCAGCAGTGAGGAGGGCCTTTCCTATGGCTACACCTTC. The encoded protein is CASSEEGLSYGYTF.

This clone has at least ten counts. The chain joins TRBV28 to TRBJ2-6, with 7 bases lining up with TRBD1. The CDR3 runs 17 residues. Germline V lookup: CDR1 MDHEN, CDR2 SYDVKM. Germline trimming cut 4 bases from V and 1 base from J; bases unmatched to any gene: 7. In nucleotides, the CDR3 is TGTGCCAGCAGTTCTGACAGGGTACTGTCTGGGGCCAACGTCCTGACTTTC. Protein product: CASSSDRVLSGANVLTF.

This clone was seen many times. This chain uses TRBV7-3 with TRBJ2-3; 8 positions agree with TRBD2. This CDR3 has 15 amino acids. Per the germline V gene, CDR1 is SGHTA and CDR2 is FQGTGA. With 3 bases clipped from V and 6 bases from J, the junction kept 8 bases outside the gene matches. The chain's CDR3 is CASSLGLGGADTQYF. The CDR3 region has the DNA TGTGCCAGCAGCTTGGGACTAGGGGGAGCGGATACGCAGTATTTT.

The chain couples TRBV11-2 to TRBJ2-5, with TRBD1 matching 11 bases. The length of the CDR3 is 15 residues. Germline V CDR1 and CDR2: SGHAT, FQNNGV. J lost 13 bases, V lost 6 bases, and 16 bases had no gene match. In nucleotides, the CDR3 is TGTGCCAGCAGTTTCAGGACAGGGGGCTTAGGGGCCACGTACTTC. Its translation: CASSFRTGGLGATYF. The variable domain in full, with the rest retrieved from reference TRBV11-2 and TRBJ2-5, is EAGVAQSPRYKIIEKRQSVAFWCNPISGHATLYWYQQILGQGPKLLIQFQNNGVVDDSQLPKDRFSAERLKGVDSTLKIQPAKLEDSAVYLCASSFRTGGLGATYFGPGTRLLVL.

A few counts support this clone. The CDR3, as DNA: TGTGCCAGCAGCCCCTGGACAGGGGAATTCGAGCAGTACTTC. Its translation: CASSPWTGEFEQYF. This chain links TRBV5-6 with TRBJ2-7; 9 positions agree with TRBD1. In germline, CDR1 is SGHDT, CDR2 YYEEEE. This CDR3 is built from 14 residues. J was trimmed by 6 bases and V by 4 bases; bases with no gene match: 8.

The V and J genes are TRBV12-5 and TRBJ2-3, with D possibly being TRBD1 (6 bases). The germline V gene has CDR1 LGHNT and CDR2 FRNRAP. The CDR3 covers 13 residues. The CDR3 reads CASTGLGTDTQYF. CDR3 in DNA: TGTGCCAGTACAGGGTTGGGCACAGATACGCAGTATTTT.

This chain uses TRBV29-1 with TRBJ2-1; D remains unclear. Germline loops: CDR1 SQVTM, CDR2 ANQGSEA. The V gene lost 8 bases and the J gene lost 14 bases, with 22 bases spanning the gap. This CDR3 is built from 12 residues. CDR3 DNA sequence: TGCAGCTATGGAGAGGCCCTTGCGAATGAGTTCTTC. The encoded protein is CSYGEALANEFF.

For this clone: With a far larger clone one base away, a read error is the likely cause. The chain joins TRBV1 to TRBJ2-1; the DNA was not compared with TRBD2, the D call given in the table. TRBV1 is listed as a pseudogene. The CDR3 totals 15 residues. CDR3 nucleotides: TGCGCCAGCGGCCAACTAGCGGGGGAATACAATGAGCAGTTCTTC. It specifies CASGQLAGEYNEQFF.

This rearrangement joins TRBV6-6 to TRBJ2-5; D is unclear. Germline lookup yields CDR1 MNHNY and CDR2 SVGAGI (reference sequence). V was clipped by 4 bases and J by 7 bases, with 19 bases between them. The CDR3 is 15 residues long. CDR3 sequence: CASSSDVSFFGTQYF. CDR3 in DNA: TGTGCCAGCAGTTCGGACGTCTCTTTTTTCGGGACCCAGTACTTC.

This clone came up a few times. With a far larger clone one base away, a read error is the likely cause. The chain is built from TRBV27 and TRBJ2-7; D not certain. The end of the DNA aligns better with TRBJ2-1, so the J call may be wrong. The CDR3 consists of 12 residues. Germline V gene lookup returns CDR1 MNHEY and CDR2 SMNVEV (reference sequence). The CDR3 region has the DNA TGTGCCAGCAGTTACGGCTACAACGAGCAGTTCTTC. Residues: CASSYGYNEQFF.

This clone was recorded a few times. The chain joins TRBV6-5 to TRBJ2-7, with D perhaps TRBD2 (5 bases). The CDR3 has 14 amino acids. V lost 5 bases, J lost 1 base, and 12 bases lay in between. Germline V gene data show CDR1 as MNHEY and CDR2 as SVGAGI. Here the CDR3 DNA reads TGTGCCAGCAGTGGCTACGGGGATTCCTACGAGCAGTACTTC. Residues: CASSGYGDSYEQYF.

This clone was counted at least ten times. The gene calls are TRBV6-6 and TRBJ2-3, with D tentatively TRBD2 (6 bases). CDR1 is MNHNY and CDR2 is SVGAGI in the germline V gene (reference sequence). The CDR3 loop spans 14 amino acids. The V and J ends lost 5 bases and 0 bases respectively, with 9 bases between them. CDR3 DNA sequence: TGTGCCAGCAGTATGGCGGGGAGCACAGATACGCAGTATTTT. It specifies CASSMAGSTDTQYF.